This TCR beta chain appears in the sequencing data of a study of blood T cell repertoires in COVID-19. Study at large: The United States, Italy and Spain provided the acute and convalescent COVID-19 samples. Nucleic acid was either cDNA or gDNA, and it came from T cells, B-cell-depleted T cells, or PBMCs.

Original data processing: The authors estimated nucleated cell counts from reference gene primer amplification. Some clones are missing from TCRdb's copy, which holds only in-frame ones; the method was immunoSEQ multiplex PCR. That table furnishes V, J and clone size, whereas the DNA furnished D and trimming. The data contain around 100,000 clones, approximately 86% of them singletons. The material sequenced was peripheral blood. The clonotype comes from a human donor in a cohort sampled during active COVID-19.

CDR3 sequence: CASSPRLNRSGNTIYF. For the CDR3, the DNA is TGTGCCAGCAGCCCGCGGTTAAACCGCTCTGGAAACACCATATATTTT. The rearrangement links TRBV28 to TRBJ1-3; D call uncertain. Trimming pared 6 bases from V and 0 bases from J, leaving 15 bases between. Per germline, CDR1 MDHEN and CDR2 SYDVKM. CDR3 length: 16 residues.